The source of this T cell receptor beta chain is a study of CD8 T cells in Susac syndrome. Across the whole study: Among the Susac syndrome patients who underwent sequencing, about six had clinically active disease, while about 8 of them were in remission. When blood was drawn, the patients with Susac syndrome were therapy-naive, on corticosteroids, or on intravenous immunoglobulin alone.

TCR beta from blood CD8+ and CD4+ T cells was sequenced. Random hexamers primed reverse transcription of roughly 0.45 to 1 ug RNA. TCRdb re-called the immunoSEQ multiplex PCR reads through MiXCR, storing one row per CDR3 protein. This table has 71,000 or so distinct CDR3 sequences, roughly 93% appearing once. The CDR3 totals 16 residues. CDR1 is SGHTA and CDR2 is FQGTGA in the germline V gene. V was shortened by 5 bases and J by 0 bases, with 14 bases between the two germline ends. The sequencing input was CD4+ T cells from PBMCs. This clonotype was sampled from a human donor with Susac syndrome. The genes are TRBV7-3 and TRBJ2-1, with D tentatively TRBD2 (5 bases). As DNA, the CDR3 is TGTGCCAGCAGCCCCCAGCATGCGGGCTCCTACAATGAGCAGTTCTTC. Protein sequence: CASSPQHAGSYNEQFF.